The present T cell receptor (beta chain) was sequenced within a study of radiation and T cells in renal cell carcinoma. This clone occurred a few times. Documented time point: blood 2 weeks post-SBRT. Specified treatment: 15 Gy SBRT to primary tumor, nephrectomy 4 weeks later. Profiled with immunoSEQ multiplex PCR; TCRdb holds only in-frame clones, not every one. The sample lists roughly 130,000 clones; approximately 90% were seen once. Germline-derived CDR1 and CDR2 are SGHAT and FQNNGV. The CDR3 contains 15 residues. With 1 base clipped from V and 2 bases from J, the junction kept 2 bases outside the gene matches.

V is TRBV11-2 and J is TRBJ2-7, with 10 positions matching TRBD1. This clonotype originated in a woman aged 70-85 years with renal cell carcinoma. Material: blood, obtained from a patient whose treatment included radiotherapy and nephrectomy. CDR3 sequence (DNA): TGTGCCAGCAGCTTAGTTGGGACAGGGGCCTACGAGCAGTACTTC. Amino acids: CASSLVGTGAYEQYF.